The subject of this entry is one T cell receptor (beta chain). These data come from a study of control samples from healthy donors and cancer patients. The assay was immunoSEQ multiplex PCR, and TCRdb's table has in-frame clones only and misses some. There are some 200,000 clones in the sample; over 90% occur only once, and about 1.4% lies in the top ten. Germline V lookup: CDR1 LGHNA, CDR2 YSLEER. The CDR3 has 17 residues. With V trimmed by 0 bases and J by 5 bases, 8 bases remained unmatched. The gene calls are TRBV4-3 and TRBJ2-1; 9 nucleotides align to TRBD2. This receptor was taken from a man between 50 and 59 years old in good health. The sequencing sample was made of blood. CDR3 DNA: TGCGCCAGCAGCCAAGAGGTCACCCTAGCGGGGAACAATGAGCAGTTCTTC. Its translation is CASSQEVTLAGNNEQFF.